The sequence of this T cell receptor beta chain was determined in a study of lymphopenia after photon versus proton radiotherapy. The protocol was immunoSEQ multiplex PCR, while the TCRdb copy is restricted to in-frame clones and leaves out a portion. Among 40,000 to 45,000 clones listed, about 86% were seen once. Trimming removed 4 bases at V and 5 bases at J, with 18 bases between. Germline lookup yields CDR1 MNHNS and CDR2 SASEGT. The CDR3 totals 15 residues. The sequence came from a woman in her seventies with pancreatic cancer. Some clones in this sample may be carry-over from other donors' samples. This material consisted of peripheral blood, taken from a patient treated with proton-based radiotherapy. This chain links TRBV6-1 with TRBJ2-7; maybe TRBD1 (5 bases). The CDR3 nucleotides read TGTGCCAGCAGTGGTAATACAGGCGCCGGTGACGAGCAGTACTTC. Its translation is CASSGNTGAGDEQYF.